This TCR beta chain derives from a study of blood T cell repertoires in COVID-19 (dated by TCRdb to the early 2020s). The study in broad terms: Samples from collaborators originated in the United States, Italy and Spain and spanned both the acute and convalescent phases of COVID-19. The repertoires were released in a freely available public database intended as a resource for research on the immune response to SARS-CoV-2. The material from the prospective study consisted of cDNA or gDNA derived from T cells, B-cell-depleted T cells, or PBMCs. The sample metadata nearly always contained a de-identified subject ID, COVID-19 status, age in years and sex. The samples were drawn from two sources: the first 160 participants of the ongoing ImmuneRACE study, and 1,200 or so subjects contributed by 6 global collaborators. HLA class I and class II types, where available, came from metadata supplied by the sample provider rather than from assay-based typing. Subjects who had been exposed to COVID-19, were actively infected with it, or had recovered from it provided the deeply sampled blood TCRbeta repertoires that made up the dataset. General conclusions and limits of the study: The quantity of clinical and demographic metadata differed by source and by participant and was supplied without curation.

About this clone: Its antigen is not yet known. Base qualities are not recorded, but no much larger clone differs from it by a single base.

V gives up 3 bases and J gives up 8 bases, and the segment between their germline ends measures 17 bases. The CDR3 has 14 amino acids, counting the end cysteine and phenylalanine. The sequence is cut down to CDR3 DNA, 42 bases in frame from base 1. Looking up the germline V gene (reference sequence) yields CDR1 DFQATT and CDR2 SNEGSKA. Whole blood was collected in K2EDTA tubes by collaborating institutions according to the institutions' own protocols. For TCRbeta analysis, collaborators shipped samples in one of three forms: frozen whole blood, isolated PBMCs, or DNA extracted from either of those sample types. TCRbeta CDR3 regions were amplified from genomic DNA using the immunoSEQ Assay, a bias-controlled multiplex PCR. In the source study's methods: Nucleated cell counts per sample were estimated from amplification of reference gene primers within the assay. To quantify the absolute abundance of each unique TCRbeta CDR3 rearrangement, sequence reads were collapsed and filtered. Productive Simpson clonality was computed per sample as the square root of Simpson's diversity index over productive rearrangements. TCRdb obtained this table from immuneACCESS and retained in-frame rearrangements with V and J assigned. These tables miss some clones; where compared with another copy, unresolved V genes account for less than half of the shortfall, and the remainder is unexplained. The V and J calls and clone size come from that table; D and trimming were worked out from the DNA. This sample lists approximately 25,000 clones; 90% to 95% were detected once. The ten largest clones take up around 32% of the sample.

This clonotype was obtained from a man between 65 and 85 years old with active COVID-19. The chain is assembled from TRBV20-1 and TRBJ2-1, with TRBD2 tentatively as D gene (7 bases match). The material sequenced was peripheral blood. At the DNA level, the sequence is TGCAGTGCTAGTAGGGGGGGGAGGCTCGATGAGCAGTTCTTC. This gives the protein CSASRGGRLDEQFF.